This TCR beta chain was identified during a study of cytomegalovirus exposure and HLA in healthy donors. CDR3 size: 14 residues. Trimming shortened V by 6 bases and J by 7 bases, and 18 bases separated the two germline ends. The V gene's germline CDR1 is MDHEN and CDR2 SYDVKM. Worth noting for this clone: Its antigen is unknown.

Here immunoSEQ multiplex PCR was the method, and the copy in TCRdb shows in-frame clones only, minus some. The data show more than 85,000 clones, about nine tenths seen once. Findings of the study overall: A subsequent analysis found that TCR clusters from the first cohort also tended to co-occur in the 120 validation repertoires, with under 95% of cluster scores above 0.

This chain uses TRBV28 with TRBJ1-2, with D possibly being TRBD1 (6 bases). The TCR originated in a woman between 18 and 30 years old in good health and CMV-seronegative. The sequencing input was PBMCs. The CDR3 bases are TGTGCCAGCAGGCCCGAGCTGTCAGGGGTTGGCTACACCTTC. Amino acids: CASRPELSGVGYTF.